This TCR beta chain was captured in a study of blood T cells in healthy people across ages. PBMCs were isolated at a quantity of at least 6.5 million per sample. The study, taken as a whole, reports: The fall in TCR beta diversity per million T cells was roughly linear with age.

Primed by a sample-barcoded 5' primer and a J-beta primer mix, a second PCR proceeded for 7 to 11 cycles. TCRdb analysed the 5' RACE reads with MiXCR anew, one entry per CDR3 protein. The table records about 640,000 distinct CDR3 sequences, roughly 50% of them present only once. A remark on this clonotype: The antigen is not known.

The germline CDR1 and CDR2 sequences are SGHRS and YFSETQ. CDR3 size: 15 residues. Trimming removed 4 bases from V and 3 bases from J; junction bases left unmatched: 7. The receptor was isolated from a man aged 55 to 70 in good health. This rearrangement joins TRBV5-1 to TRBJ2-3; TRBD1 matches 8 bases. Sequencing was performed on blood. The CDR3 spells CASSIDRGATDTQYF. In nucleotides, the CDR3 is TGCGCCAGCAGCATTGACAGGGGCGCTACAGATACGCAGTATTTT.